One TCR beta chain is described in this entry. The sample is drawn from a study of monozygotic twins with inflammatory bowel disease. Germline lookup yields CDR1 MNHEY and CDR2 SMNVEV (reference sequence). CDR3 length: 15 amino acids. Reanalyzing the 5' RACE reads, TCRdb keeps one entry per CDR3 protein, without DNA. This sample's table reports approximately 200,000 distinct CDR3 sequences. The chain uses TRBV27 and TRBJ2-7; TCRdb picks TRBD1, but there is no DNA to check that call. The clonotype comes from a human donor with ulcerative colitis or Crohn's disease, or a healthy co-twin of an affected twin (not recorded which). Sample: blood. CDR3 sequence reads: CASRARRDSSYEQYF.